Here is one TCR beta chain with its context. The data belong to a study of cytomegalovirus exposure and HLA in healthy donors. The study ran its PCR with 60 Vbeta and 13 Jbeta primers. The repertoire was sequenced with immunoSEQ multiplex PCR; TCRdb's copy has only in-frame clones and lacks some. This table holds nearly 110,000 clones, roughly three quarters found once. CDR1 is SGHVS, CDR2 FNYEAQ, per germline. V shed 5 bases and J shed 1 base, with 18 bases lying between them. The CDR3 has 17 amino acids. This chain connects TRBV7-6 to TRBJ1-3; D may be TRBD1 (5 bases). This sequence originates from a man aged 18 to 30 in good health and CMV-seronegative. The sample comprised PBMCs. CDR3 residues: CASSRGGRRRSGNTIYF. The CDR3 DNA reads TGTGCCAGCAGCCGGGGGGGGAGGCGCAGGTCTGGAAACACCATATATTTT.